A selection of T cell receptor beta chains follows, all from one sample in a study of CD4 T cells in relation to SARS-CoV-2 and coronaviruses. Their target antigens are unknown. The method was immunoSEQ multiplex PCR; TCRdb's version includes in-frame clones alone and lacks a portion of them. Here the sample spans about 18,000 clones, 75% to 80% being singletons. Material for sequencing was CD4+ T cells from PBMCs, cultured in vitro. The receptors come from a human donor in good health. Each CDR3 is given with its conserved first and last residue.

J gene	V gene	CDR3 protein
TRBJ2-1	TRBV3-1/TRBV3-2	CASSPPGRNYNEQFF
TRBJ1-1	TRBV6-1	CASSEFRQSEGFMAFF
TRBJ1-2	TRBV28	CASSLEDRGIYGYTF
TRBJ2-1	TRBV3-1/TRBV3-2	CASSQDLAGYNEQFF
TRBJ2-5	TRBV18	CASSHYQETQYF
TRBJ1-1	TRBV19	CASSMEAGAEAFF
TRBJ1-2	TRBV29-1	CSVGPGQGNYGYTF
TRBJ2-7	TRBV7-3	CASGTSSYEQYF
TRBJ2-3	TRBV5-4	CASRSQGTRRTDTQYF
TRBJ2-3	TRBV5-4	CASSSRTSGKDGTQYF
TRBJ2-5	TRBV15	CATSRGPGLASTPQETQYF
TRBJ2-3	TRBV11-2	CASSAGRSDTQYF
TRBJ2-3	TRBV10-3	CAISDSPSGSSTDTQYF
TRBJ2-1	TRBV18	CASSPPPDNEQFF
TRBJ1-4	TRBV6-1	CASSDGQSLNEKLFF
TRBJ1-4	TRBV20-1	CSASFREGEKLFF
TRBJ2-7	TRBV6-1	CASSEMGGLRAHEQYF
TRBJ1-1	TRBV15	CATSRGTGNTEAFF
TRBJ1-2	TRBV27	CASNPGWIYGYTF
TRBJ1-1	TRBV7-8	CASSPPGQFMLTEAFF
TRBJ2-7	TRBV7-2	CASSTFGYEQYF
TRBJ1-4	TRBV11-2	CASSSGGTNEKLFF
TRBJ2-3	TRBV5-1	CASSLKGNTQYF
TRBJ1-4	TRBV28	CASSLYGEREKLFF
TRBJ2-3	TRBV18	CASSPPSKTDTQYF
TRBJ2-1	TRBV28	CASSLTGLGYNEQFF
TRBJ2-1	TRBV11-3	CASSPLAGGSYNEQFF
TRBJ2-2	TRBV5-6	CASRGRSAGELFF
TRBJ2-6	TRBV20-1	CSASKEVGANVLTF
TRBJ1-1	TRBV5-8	CASTRSGGKNTEAFF
TRBJ1-2	TRBV7-9	CASSQIKGQGHYGYTF
TRBJ2-7	TRBV19	CASSGQGLAGPEQYF
TRBJ1-3	TRBV5-1	CVSSLWGTGDLSGNTIYF